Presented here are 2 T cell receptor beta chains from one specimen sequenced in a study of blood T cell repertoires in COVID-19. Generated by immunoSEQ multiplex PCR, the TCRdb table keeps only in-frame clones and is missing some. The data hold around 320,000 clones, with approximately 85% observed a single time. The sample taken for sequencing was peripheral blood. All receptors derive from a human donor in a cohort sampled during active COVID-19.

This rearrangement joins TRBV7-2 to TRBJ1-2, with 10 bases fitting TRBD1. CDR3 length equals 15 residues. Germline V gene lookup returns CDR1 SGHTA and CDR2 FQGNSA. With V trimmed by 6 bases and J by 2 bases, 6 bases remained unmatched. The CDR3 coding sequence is TGTGCCAGCAGAGACAGGGACAGGGGAAACTATGGCTACACCTTC. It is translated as CASRDRDRGNYGYTF.

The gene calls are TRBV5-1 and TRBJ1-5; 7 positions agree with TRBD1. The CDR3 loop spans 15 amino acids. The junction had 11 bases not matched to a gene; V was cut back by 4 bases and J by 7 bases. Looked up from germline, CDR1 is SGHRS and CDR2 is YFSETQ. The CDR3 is CASSPEAGGRQPQHF. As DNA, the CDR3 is TGCGCCAGCAGCCCGGAGGCAGGGGGACGGCAGCCCCAGCATTTT.